This T cell receptor beta chain was sequenced for a study of T cell repertoires in cytomegalovirus infection (dated by TCRdb to 2018 to 2020). With respect to the entire study: Peptide stimulations targeted recently identified HLA-C-restricted CMV epitopes, whose presentation resists viral immunomodulation, together with well-studied HLA-B-restricted epitopes. Because public TCR beta signatures pointed to carriage of CMV infection together with the matching HLA type, the HLA type of each donor mattered for the analysis.

General findings and caveats noted by the study authors: In both this cohort and an independent roughly 330-donor cohort, the cumulative frequency of public TCR beta family members distinguished carriers of CMV infection plus the relevant HLA type. The ex vivo response was dominated by HLA-C-restricted CMV-specific TCR beta clonotypes, which also provided the single most frequent clonotype in two of eight donors.

The CDR3, cysteine through phenylalanine, is 13 amino acids long. Just CDR3 DNA is preserved here, 39 bases in frame from base 1. Germline trimming amounts to 7 bases on V and 5 bases on J, with 7 as the count of junction bases outside the gene matches. CDR1 and CDR2 (SGHVS, FQNEAQ) derive from the germline V gene. The data were produced on an Illumina HiSeq 1500. The public reads were quality trimmed at Q25 with fastp and then assembled into clones with MiXCR by TCRdb, keeping productive beta chains. Under each unique CDR3 protein, matching rows form one entry showing the most common genes and DNA. This sample is represented by tens of thousands of distinct CDR3 sequences; 20% to 30% of them were singletons. Roughly 50% of the sample rests with the top ten. The sample holds a few counts of this clonotype. Its antigen has not been determined. No quality values exist for individual bases; no much larger clone is one base distant.

This specimen's treatment or condition label, interpreted: in vitro stimulation with specific CMV peptide epitopes to enrich CMV-specific T cells. This TCR derives from a human donor in good health (CMV status not recorded). Some clones in this sample may be carry-over from other donors' samples. The rearranged chain carries TRBV7-8 and TRBJ2-5; TRBD2 fits 7 bases in the junction. The sequenced sample was CD8+ T cells from cultured PBMCs, obtained from culture after CMV antigen stimulation. The CDR3 has the sequence CASTPWGGETQYF. The nucleotide sequence reads TGTGCCAGCACCCCCTGGGGGGGGGAGACCCAGTACTTC.